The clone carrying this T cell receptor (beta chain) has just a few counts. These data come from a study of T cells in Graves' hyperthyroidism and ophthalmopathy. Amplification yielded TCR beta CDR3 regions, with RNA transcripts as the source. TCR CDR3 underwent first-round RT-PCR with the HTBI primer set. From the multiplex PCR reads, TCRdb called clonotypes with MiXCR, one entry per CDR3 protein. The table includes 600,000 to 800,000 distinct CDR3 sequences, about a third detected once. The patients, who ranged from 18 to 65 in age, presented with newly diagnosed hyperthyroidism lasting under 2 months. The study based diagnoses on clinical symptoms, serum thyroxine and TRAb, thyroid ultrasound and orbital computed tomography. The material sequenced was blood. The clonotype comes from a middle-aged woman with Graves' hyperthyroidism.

CDR3 sequence: CASSFQAGVYNEQFF. The CDR3 DNA reads as TGTGCCAGCAGCTTTCAAGCGGGAGTATACAATGAGCAGTTCTTC. The chain has TRBV11-2 and TRBJ2-1; 8 bases match TRBD2. CDR3 length equals 15 residues. Germline V gene data show CDR1 as SGHAT and CDR2 as FQNNGV. V was pared by 3 bases and J by 4 bases, with 5 bases of the junction left unmatched.